This T cell receptor beta chain originates from a study of post-analysis software for immune sequencing data. Study findings and constraints: The study found TRBV5-6, TRBV5-1 and TRBV20-1 among five or six TRBV segments more frequent in patients than controls.

CDR3 length equals 12 residues. Looked up from germline, CDR1 is ENHRY and CDR2 is SYGVKD. Trimming left V 7 bases short and J 6 bases short, with 9 bases between. Concerning this clonotype: The target antigen is unknown.

cDNA libraries of TCR beta carried unique molecular identifiers. TCRdb recomputed calls from the PCR reads with MiXCR, one row per CDR3 protein. The table lists roughly 400,000 distinct CDR3 sequences, 30% to 40% of them singletons, with 7.6% in the top ten. Input material: blood. V is TRBV10-3 and J is TRBJ1-4; D gene uncertain. The origin of this receptor is a girl aged 2 to 9 with multiple sclerosis. The CDR3, as DNA: TGTGCCATCAAAGGGAGCGATGAAAAACTGTTTTTT. Translated, it gives CAIKGSDEKLFF.